This TCR beta chain was documented in a study of T cells in Graves' hyperthyroidism and ophthalmopathy. The CDR3 covers 16 residues. Trimming cost V 4 bases and J 8 bases; bases outside gene matches: 11. Looked up from germline, CDR1 is SGHRS and CDR2 is YFSETQ. RNA transcripts gave rise to amplified TCR beta CDR3 regions. First-round RT-PCR with HTBI primers amplified the TCR CDR3 region. TCRdb reprocessed the multiplex PCR reads via MiXCR and lists one record per CDR3 protein. The table includes fewer than 400,000 distinct CDR3 sequences, over 13% detected once. The TCR originated in a man aged 50-60 years with Graves' ophthalmopathy. The sequenced material came from blood. The V gene is TRBV5-1, the J gene TRBJ2-1, with 11 bases that match TRBD2. The CDR3 DNA sequence: TGCGCCAGCAGCCCCCTAGCGGGAGGACATTTATATGAGCAGTTCTTC. The encoded protein is CASSPLAGGHLYEQFF.